Detailed here is one T cell receptor beta chain. Only in-frame clones appear in the TCRdb table, and some are missing; sequencing was by immunoSEQ multiplex PCR. The repertoire holds around 80,000 clones, 91% seen once, with approximately 15% in the top ten. The sample belongs to a study of control samples from healthy donors and cancer patients. Germline CDR1 and CDR2: MNHEY and SMNVEV (reference sequence). V was trimmed by 5 bases and J by 2 bases, leaving 24 bases between them. The CDR3 totals 18 residues. The chain carries TRBV27 and TRBJ1-2; D is uncertain. This TCR derives from a man aged 45 to 65 in good health. The specimen was blood. Written as DNA, the CDR3 is TGTGCCAGCAGTATGACGCCCCGGCGCCCTACTCAAAACTATGGCTACACCTTC. Protein product: CASSMTPRRPTQNYGYTF.